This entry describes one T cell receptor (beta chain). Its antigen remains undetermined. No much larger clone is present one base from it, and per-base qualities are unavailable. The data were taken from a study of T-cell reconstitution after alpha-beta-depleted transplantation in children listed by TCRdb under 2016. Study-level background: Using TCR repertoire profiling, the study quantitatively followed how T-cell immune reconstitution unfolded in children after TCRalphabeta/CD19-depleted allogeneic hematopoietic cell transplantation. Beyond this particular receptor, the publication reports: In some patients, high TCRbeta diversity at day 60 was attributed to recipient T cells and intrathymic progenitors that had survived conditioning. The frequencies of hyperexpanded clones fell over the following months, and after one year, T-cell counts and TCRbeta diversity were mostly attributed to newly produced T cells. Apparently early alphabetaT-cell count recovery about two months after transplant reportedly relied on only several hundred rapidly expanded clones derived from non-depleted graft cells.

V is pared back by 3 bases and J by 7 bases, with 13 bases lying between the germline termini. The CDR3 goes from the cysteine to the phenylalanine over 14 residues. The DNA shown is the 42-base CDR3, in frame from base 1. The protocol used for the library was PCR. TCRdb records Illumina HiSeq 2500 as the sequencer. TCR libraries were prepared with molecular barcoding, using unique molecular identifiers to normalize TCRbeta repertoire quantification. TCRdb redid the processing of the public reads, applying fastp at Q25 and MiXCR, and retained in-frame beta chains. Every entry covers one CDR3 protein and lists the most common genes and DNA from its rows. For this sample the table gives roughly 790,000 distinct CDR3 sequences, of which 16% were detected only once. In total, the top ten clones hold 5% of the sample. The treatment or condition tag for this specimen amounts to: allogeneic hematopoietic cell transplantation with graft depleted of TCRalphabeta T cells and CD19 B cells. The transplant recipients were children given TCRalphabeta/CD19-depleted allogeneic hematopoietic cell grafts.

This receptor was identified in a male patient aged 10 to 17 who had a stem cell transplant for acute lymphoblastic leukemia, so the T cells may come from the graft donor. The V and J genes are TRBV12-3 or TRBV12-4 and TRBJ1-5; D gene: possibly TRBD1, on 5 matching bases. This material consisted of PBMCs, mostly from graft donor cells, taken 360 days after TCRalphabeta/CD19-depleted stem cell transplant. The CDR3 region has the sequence CASSLVGEVQPQHF. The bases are TGTGCCAGCAGTTTGGTGGGGGAGGTCCAGCCCCAGCATTTT.